What follows are 24 T cell receptor beta chains derived from one specimen sequenced in a study of identical twins. MiXCR, run by TCRdb on the 5' RACE reads, gives a single entry per CDR3 protein. In the table there are approximately 220,000 distinct CDR3 sequences, roughly 7.5% of which are singletons. In addition, the sample was reused for a study of yellow fever vaccine responses in identical twins.

The material sequenced was CD8+ T cells sorted from blood. The receptors derive from a woman between 18 and 29 years old in good health.

This clonotype was seen ten or more times. The gene calls are TRBV12-3 or TRBV12-4 and TRBJ2-3; weak D call: TRBD1 (5 bases). Trimming removed 5 bases at V and 2 bases at J, with 11 bases between. CDR3 size: 14 residues. CDR3: CASSLTEFTDTQYF. The CDR3 DNA follows: TGTGCCAGCAGTCTGACAGAGTTCACAGATACGCAGTATTTT.

This clonotype occurred many times. The chain combines TRBV4-1 with TRBJ2-3; D is unresolved. Germline V lookup: CDR1 MGHRA, CDR2 YSYEKL. CDR3 length: 14 residues. V gave up 0 bases and J gave up 4 bases, with 8 bases separating them. The CDR3, as DNA: TGCGCCAGCAGCCAAGAAGCCCCTCCAGATACGCAGTATTTT. It is translated as CASSQEAPPDTQYF.

V usage is TRBV2 and J usage is TRBJ2-3, with TRBD1 as a possible D gene (6 bases). The V gene's germline CDR1 is SNHLY and CDR2 FYNNEI. There are 15 residues in the CDR3. Trimming pared 7 bases from V and 2 bases from J, leaving 16 bases between. The CDR3: CASTADRSTTDTQYF. The CDR3 DNA is TGTGCCAGCACTGCCGACAGGTCTACCACAGATACGCAGTATTTT.

This chain joins TRBV7-2 and TRBJ1-1; perhaps TRBD1 as D (5 bases). Germline assignment: CDR1 SGHTA and CDR2 FQGNSA. Trimming pared 3 bases from V and 2 bases from J, leaving 13 bases between. The CDR3 length is 15 residues. The CDR3 DNA reads TGTGCCAGCAGCTTTGTAGGGGCGCGAAACACTGAAGCTTTCTTT. Residues: CASSFVGARNTEAFF. Full variable domain (outside the CDR3, taken from reference TRBV7-2 and TRBJ1-1): GAGVSQSPSNKVTEKGKDVELRCDPISGHTALYWYRQSLGQGLEFLIYFQGNSAPDKSGLPSDRFSAERTGGSVSTLTIQRTQQEDSAVYLCASSFVGARNTEAFFGQGTRLTVV.

This clonotype was recorded a few times. The genes are TRBV6-6 and TRBJ1-2; TRBD1 might be the D (5 bases). Trimming removed 6 bases from V and 4 bases from J, with 12 bases in between. The CDR3 covers 13 residues. Germline lookup yields CDR1 MNHNY and CDR2 SVGAGI (reference sequence). The CDR3 region has the DNA TGTGCCAGCAGCCTAGGGGACGTCTATGGCTACACCTTC. This gives the protein CASSLGDVYGYTF.

The chain couples TRBV7-9 to TRBJ2-2, with a possible D match to TRBD2 (7 bases). The V end lost 7 bases, the J end lost 5 bases, and 20 bases lay between the germline ends. CDR1 and CDR2 (germline): SEHNR, FQNEAQ (reference sequence). The CDR3 runs 16 residues. The CDR3 is CASIPGGGRWTGELFF. CDR3 coding DNA: TGTGCCAGCATCCCCGGGGGCGGGAGATGGACCGGGGAGCTGTTTTTT.

The chain employs TRBV5-1 and TRBJ1-6; weak D call: TRBD1 (5 bases). The CDR3 contains 16 residues. Trimming cost V 4 bases and J 8 bases, with 19 bases left between them. Germline V lookup: CDR1 SGHRS, CDR2 YFSETQ. The CDR3 coding sequence is TGCGCCAGCAGCAACTACGGGGCCAAGGTGGATTCACCCCTCCACTTT. It codes for CASSNYGAKVDSPLHF.

This clonotype appeared a few times. The V call is TRBV2, the J call TRBJ1-1; D is unresolved. The germline gives CDR1 SNHLY, CDR2 FYNNEI. This CDR3 has 15 amino acids. V lost 2 bases and J 0 bases, leaving 10 bases between the germline ends. The CDR3 bases are TGTGCCAGCAGTGAACCGCGGGCCCTGAACACTGAAGCTTTCTTT. Residues: CASSEPRALNTEAFF.

This clonotype was recorded many times. The genes are TRBV11-2 and TRBJ2-3; D is undetermined. This CDR3 is 13 amino acids long. Germline-derived CDR1 and CDR2 are SGHAT and FQNNGV. The V end lost 4 bases, the J end lost 6 bases, and 11 bases lay between the germline ends. CDR3 amino acids: CASSSPLGDTQYF. The CDR3, as DNA: TGTGCCAGCAGCTCACCCTTGGGGGATACGCAGTATTTT.

J is TRBJ2-1 and V is TRBV4-2, with TRBD2 matching over 8 bases. V shed 2 bases and J 1 base; nucleotides not matched to a gene: 4. Germline values: CDR1 LGHNA, CDR2 YNFKEQ. The CDR3 has 16 residues. In nucleotides, the CDR3 is TGTGCCAGCAGCCAAACGAGCGGGGGATCCTACAATGAGCAGTTCTTC. Translated: CASSQTSGGSYNEQFF.

This clonotype was counted between two and nine times. J is TRBJ2-7 and V is TRBV20-1; D tentatively reads TRBD1 or TRBD2 (5 bases each). This CDR3 has 15 residues. V lost 0 bases and J 2 bases, leaving 14 bases between the germline ends. Per germline, CDR1 DFQATT and CDR2 SNEGSKA (reference sequence). CDR3 bases: TGCAGTGCTAGAGATCGGGACGGGTCCCCCTACGAGCAGTACTTC. Translation gives CSARDRDGSPYEQYF.

The J gene is TRBJ1-1, the V gene TRBV29-1, with 9 bases that match TRBD1. This CDR3 has 12 residues. Trimming took 5 bases from V and 8 from J; bases not matched to a gene: 6. Per the germline V gene, CDR1 is SQVTM and CDR2 is ANQGSEA. CDR3 sequence reads: CSVKLGQGEAFF. CDR3 nucleotide sequence: TGCAGCGTTAAGCTGGGACAGGGAGAAGCTTTCTTT.

This clonotype has a count of ten or more. The V call is TRBV12-3 or TRBV12-4, the J call TRBJ2-1; no firm D call. Trimming removed 4 bases at V and 9 bases at J, with 7 bases between. The CDR3 is made up of 11 amino acids. The CDR3 loop reads CASSSPGEQFF. In DNA, the CDR3 is TGTGCCAGCAGTTCCCCCGGTGAGCAGTTCTTC.

There are many counts of this clonotype. The chain joins TRBV5-5 to TRBJ2-3, with D tentatively TRBD1 or TRBD2 (6 bases each). The germline V gene has CDR1 SGHKS and CDR2 YYEKEE (reference sequence). The CDR3 sequence is 16 residues long. Trimming stripped 3 bases from V and 2 bases from J, with 16 bases between. CDR3 residues: CASSSRLWGATDTQYF. DNA of the CDR3: TGTGCCAGCAGCTCCCGTCTCTGGGGGGCCACAGATACGCAGTATTTT.

The sample holds a few counts of this clonotype. The gene calls are TRBV2 and TRBJ1-1, with a weak D call TRBD1 (5 bases). The germline V gene has CDR1 SNHLY and CDR2 FYNNEI. The germline V and J ends were trimmed by 1 base and 5 bases, with 8 bases remaining between them. This CDR3 is 13 amino acids long. CDR3 protein: CASSEGRGTEAFF. The CDR3 coding sequence is TGTGCCAGCAGTGAAGGGCGGGGGACTGAAGCTTTCTTT.

This chain uses TRBV7-7 with TRBJ2-5, with 8 bases aligning to TRBD1. Germline CDR1 and CDR2: SSHAT and FNYEAQ (reference sequence). The CDR3 is 15 residues long. V was pared by 2 bases and J by 2 bases, with 4 bases of the junction left unmatched. CDR3 DNA sequence: TGTGCCAGCAGCTTACAGGGGGCGGCTCAAGAGACCCAGTACTTC. It specifies CASSLQGAAQETQYF.

This clonotype was seen only a few times. The rearrangement links TRBV5-5 to TRBJ2-3; D call uncertain. The CDR3 is made up of 12 amino acids. The germline V gene has CDR1 SGHKS and CDR2 YYEKEE (reference sequence). V dropped 0 bases and J dropped 9 bases, with 8 bases sitting between them. In DNA form, the CDR3 reads TGTGCCAGCAGCTTGGATCAGAGGACGCAGTATTTT. Encoded protein: CASSLDQRTQYF.

This clonotype has more than one count but fewer than ten. V gene TRBV29-1 combines with J gene TRBJ1-2; D is unclear. The ends were cut back, 1 base at V and 5 bases at J, with 11 bases in the middle. Per the germline V gene, CDR1 is SQVTM and CDR2 is ANQGSEA. The CDR3 has 13 residues. The CDR3 spells CSVEVAADYGYTF. The CDR3 bases are TGCAGCGTTGAAGTGGCAGCTGATTATGGCTACACCTTC. Looking up the rest from reference TRBV29-1 and TRBJ1-2 gives the full variable domain: SAVISQKPSRDICQRGTSLTIQCQVDSQVTMMFWYRQQPGQSLTLIATANQGSEATYESGFVIDKFPISRPNLTFSTLTVSNMSPEDSSIYLCSVEVAADYGYTFGSGTRLTVV.

The J gene is TRBJ2-5, the V gene TRBV5-1, with 10 bases lining up with TRBD2. The germline CDR1 and CDR2 sequences are SGHRS and YFSETQ. J was trimmed by 4 bases and V by 4 bases; bases with no gene match: 7. This CDR3 region has 15 residues. In nucleotides, the CDR3 is TGCGCCAGCAGCCCCGGGACTAGCGTTGGAGAGACCCAGTACTTC. This codes for CASSPGTSVGETQYF. Based on the CDR3 plus reference TRBV5-1 and TRBJ2-5, the full variable domain is KAGVTQTPRYLIKTRGQQVTLSCSPISGHRSVSWYQQTPGQGLQFLFEYFSETQRNKGNFPGRFSGRQFSNSRSEMNVSTLELGDSALYLCASSPGTSVGETQYFGPGTRLLVL.

This clonotype was counted only a few times. A read error is possible here, since a much larger clone lies one base away. J is TRBJ2-2 and V is TRBV2; possible D gene TRBD2, 5 bases. CDR3 length: 14 residues. V was clipped by 1 base and J by 3 bases, with 6 bases between them. The germline CDR1 and CDR2 sequences are SNHLY and FYNNEI. CDR3 amino acids: CASSEGGYTGELFF. The CDR3 DNA is TGTGCCAGCAGTGAAGGCGGGTACACCGGGGAGCTGTTTTTT.

This clonotype was seen more than once but under ten times. The chain couples TRBV4-1 to TRBJ1-1; D is unclear. The V end was cut by 5 bases, the J end by 1 base, with 8 bases between. This CDR3 is 13 amino acids long. The germline V gene has CDR1 MGHRA and CDR2 YSYEKL. The DNA of the CDR3 is TGCGCCAGCAGCTTCACAGAGAACACTGAAGCTTTCTTT. This translates into CASSFTENTEAFF.

The genes are TRBV12-3 or TRBV12-4 and TRBJ2-3, with 10 bases identical to TRBD2. V trimming: 6 bases; J trimming: 2 bases; junction bases outside the gene matches: 5. This CDR3 comprises 15 residues. The CDR3 region is CASRPLAGYTDTQYF. The DNA for the CDR3 is TGTGCCAGCAGGCCACTAGCGGGGTACACAGATACGCAGTATTTT.

This clonotype was recorded many times. J is TRBJ2-1 and V is TRBV7-6; 10 bases map to TRBD1. This CDR3 is built from 15 residues. CDR1 and CDR2 from the germline V gene are SGHVS and FNYEAQ. V dropped 5 bases and J dropped 6; count of bases not matched to a gene: 7. As DNA, the CDR3 is TGTGCCAGCAGCACCGGGACAGGGGAAACCAATGAGCAGTTCTTC. It codes for CASSTGTGETNEQFF.

This clonotype was seen more than once but under ten times. V and J are TRBV7-7 and TRBJ2-7; 13 bases fit TRBD2. CDR3 length: 16 residues. The V gene end was trimmed by 5 bases and the J gene end by 7 bases; junction bases not matched to a gene: 11. Germline V gives CDR1 SSHAT, CDR2 FNYEAQ (reference sequence). In nucleotides, the CDR3 is TGTGCCAGCAGCCCCCGACCGGGACTAGCGGGAACAGAGCAGTACTTC. Translation: CASSPRPGLAGTEQYF.